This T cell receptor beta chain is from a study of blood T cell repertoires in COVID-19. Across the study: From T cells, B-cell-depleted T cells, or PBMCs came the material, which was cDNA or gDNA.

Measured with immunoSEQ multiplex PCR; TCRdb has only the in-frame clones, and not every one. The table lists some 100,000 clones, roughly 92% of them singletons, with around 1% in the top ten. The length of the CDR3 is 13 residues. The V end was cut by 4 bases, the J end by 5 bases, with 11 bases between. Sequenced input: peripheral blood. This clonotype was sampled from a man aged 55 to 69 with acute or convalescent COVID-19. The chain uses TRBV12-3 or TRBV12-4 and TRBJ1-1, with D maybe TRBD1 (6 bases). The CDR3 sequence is CASSSTGGTEAFF. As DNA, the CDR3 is TGTGCCAGCAGTTCGACAGGTGGAACTGAAGCTTTCTTT.